The 9 T cell receptor beta chains reported below all come from one sample, sequenced in a study of shared clonotypes between healthy human individuals. The method was immunoSEQ multiplex PCR; TCRdb's version includes in-frame clones alone and lacks a portion of them. The table has around 980,000 clones, about four fifths seen once. Material for sequencing was memory CD4+ T cells from PBMCs. The subset: CD45RA-negative fraction. The receptors shown here come from a man aged 18 to 29 in good health. Some clones in this sample may be carry-over from other donors' samples.

The chain employs TRBV5-1 and TRBJ2-2, with a weak D call TRBD1 (5 bases). The V gene lost 6 bases and the J gene lost 5 bases, with 17 bases spanning the gap. Germline V lookup: CDR1 SGHRS, CDR2 YFSETQ. The CDR3 extends over 15 amino acids. CDR3 sequence reads: CASNPLVGQTGELFF. For the CDR3, the DNA is TGCGCCAGCAACCCCCTGGTGGGGCAGACCGGGGAGCTGTTTTTT.

This rearrangement joins TRBV10-1 to TRBJ2-1, with 12 positions matching TRBD2. The CDR3 is 17 residues long. V gave up 0 bases and J gave up 5 bases; unmatched junction bases: 5. Germline CDR1 reads WNHNN; CDR2 reads SYGVQD (reference sequence). The CDR3 loop is CASSESRLAGGHNEQFF. Here the CDR3 DNA reads TGCGCCAGCAGTGAGTCGAGGCTAGCGGGAGGGCACAATGAGCAGTTCTTC.

This clone was detected once. At one end, the junction sequence differs from germline, possibly due to a read error. This chain links TRBV20-1 with TRBJ1-4; D remains ambiguous. The CDR3 spans 10 residues. In germline, CDR1 is DFQATT, CDR2 SNEGSKA (reference sequence). The CDR3 sequence: CSARAEKLFF. The CDR3 nucleotides are TGCAGTGCAAGAGCTGAAAAACTGTTTTTT.

This clone was found once. V and J are TRBV5-1 and TRBJ2-7; 7 nucleotides align to TRBD2. The CDR3 loop spans 15 amino acids. Germline V lookup: CDR1 SGHRS, CDR2 YFSETQ. V lost 2 bases and J lost 3; bases outside the gene matches: 8. The CDR3 coding sequence is TGCGCCAGCAGCTTTGGAGGGAGGGGTATCTACGAGCAGTACTTC. Translating it yields CASSFGGRGIYEQYF.

J is TRBJ1-3 and V is TRBV9; D not certain. The CDR3 runs to 13 residues. The V gene lost 0 bases and the J gene lost 3 bases, with 4 bases spanning the gap. Germline lookup yields CDR1 SGDLS and CDR2 YYNGEE. The CDR3 is CASSVGVGNTIYF. CDR3 in DNA: TGTGCCAGCAGCGTAGGCGTTGGAAACACCATATATTTT.

In the case of this clone: Possible read error: a much larger clone is one base away. The sample has other DNA sequences that encode this CDR3 too. J is TRBJ1-2 and V is TRBV7-2; a possible D gene is TRBD1 (6 bases). The CDR3 contains 14 residues. Germline lookup yields CDR1 SGHTA and CDR2 FQGNSA. Trimming shortened V by 9 bases and J by 4 bases, and 18 bases separated the two germline ends. The CDR3, as DNA: TGTGCCAGTAGCCGAGGAGGGGGGAGCTATGGCTACACCTTC. Amino acids: CASSRGGGSYGYTF.

The genes are TRBV28 and TRBJ1-2, with D unresolved. The germline V and J ends were trimmed by 2 bases and 13 bases, with 14 bases remaining between them. The CDR3 is made up of 12 amino acids. Germline loops: CDR1 MDHEN, CDR2 SYDVKM. CDR3 sequence: CASSLIDRAFTF. CDR3 sequence (DNA): TGTGCCAGCAGTTTAATCGACCGCGCTTTCACCTTC.

This sequence joins TRBV6-6 and TRBJ2-5, with unresolved D. CDR1 MNHNY and CDR2 SVGAGI come from the germline V gene (reference sequence). The CDR3 spans 13 residues. V lost 6 bases and J 5 bases, leaving 13 bases between the germline ends. CDR3 residues: CASRTRSFETQYF. CDR3 DNA: TGTGCCAGCAGAACGCGGAGTTTCGAGACCCAGTACTTC.

V and J are TRBV2 and TRBJ1-4; D unclear. The V gene's germline CDR1 is SNHLY and CDR2 FYNNEI. The ends were cut back, 7 bases at V and 4 bases at J, with 13 bases in the middle. There are 14 residues in the CDR3. The CDR3 sequence is CASNKRTVNEKLFF. The CDR3 bases are TGTGCCAGCAACAAAAGGACGGTTAATGAAAAACTGTTTTTT.